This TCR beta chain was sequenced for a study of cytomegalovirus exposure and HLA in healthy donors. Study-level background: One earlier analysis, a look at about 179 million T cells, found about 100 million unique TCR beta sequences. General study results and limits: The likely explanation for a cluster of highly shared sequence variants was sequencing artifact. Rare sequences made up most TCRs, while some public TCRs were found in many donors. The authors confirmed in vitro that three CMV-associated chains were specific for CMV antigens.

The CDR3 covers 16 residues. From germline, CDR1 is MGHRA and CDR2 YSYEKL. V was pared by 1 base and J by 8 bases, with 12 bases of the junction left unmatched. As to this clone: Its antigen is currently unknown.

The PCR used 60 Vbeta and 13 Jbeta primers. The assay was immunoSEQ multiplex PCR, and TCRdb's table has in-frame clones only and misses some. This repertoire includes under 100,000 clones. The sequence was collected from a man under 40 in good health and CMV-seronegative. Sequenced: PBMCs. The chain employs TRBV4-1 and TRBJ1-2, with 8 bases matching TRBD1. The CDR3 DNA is TGCGCCAGCAGCCAAGGTTTCGAACAGGGGGGAAAGGGCTACACCTTC. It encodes CASSQGFEQGGKGYTF.